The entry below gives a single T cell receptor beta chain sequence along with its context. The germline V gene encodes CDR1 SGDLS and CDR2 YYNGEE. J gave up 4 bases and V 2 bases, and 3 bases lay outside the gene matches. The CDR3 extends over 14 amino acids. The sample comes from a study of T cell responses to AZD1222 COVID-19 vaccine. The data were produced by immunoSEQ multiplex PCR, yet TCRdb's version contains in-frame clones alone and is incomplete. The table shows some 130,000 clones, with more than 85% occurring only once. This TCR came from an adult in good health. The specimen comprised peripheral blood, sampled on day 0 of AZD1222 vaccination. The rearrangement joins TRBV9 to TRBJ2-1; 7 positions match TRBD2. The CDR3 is CASSVSGPYNEQFF. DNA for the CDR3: TGTGCCAGCAGCGTTAGCGGGCCTTACAATGAGCAGTTCTTC.